This TCR beta chain was sequenced during a study of radiotherapy plus CTLA-4 blockade in lung cancer. Using immunoSEQ multiplex PCR, the repertoire was profiled, and TCRdb retains in-frame clones only, with some absent. The data hold about 120,000 clones, with 80% to 90% observed a single time. Germline V gives CDR1 SGHRS, CDR2 YFSETQ. There are 14 residues in the CDR3. V was pared by 3 bases and J by 4 bases, with 13 bases between. This TCR derives from a human donor with non-small cell lung cancer that progressed on radiotherapy plus ipilimumab. The rearrangement links TRBV5-1 to TRBJ1-1; D perhaps matches TRBD1 (6 bases). Sequenced here: peripheral blood, sampled from a patient treated with radiotherapy plus ipilimumab. CDR3 nucleotide sequence: TGCGCCAGCAGCTCACAGGGAGGTGGCACTGAAGCTTTCTTT. This encodes CASSSQGGGTEAFF.